This T cell receptor beta chain was profiled in a study of OX40 agonist ivuxolimab in advanced cancers. The CDR3 sequence is 14 residues long. Germline CDR1 reads KGHSH; CDR2 reads LQKENI. Trimming took off 3 bases at V and 3 bases at J, with 11 bases between the two ends. Sequenced by immunoSEQ multiplex PCR; TCRdb stores in-frame clones only, minus some. Altogether 85,000 to 90,000 clones are present, roughly 90% being singletons, with the ten largest covering around 1.1%. The input for sequencing was CD4+ or CD8+ T cells sorted from blood, taken in a trial of the OX40 agonist ivuxolimab. V usage is TRBV18 and J usage is TRBJ1-1; D unclear. The TCR originated in an adult with an advanced solid tumor such as melanoma, head and neck, liver or kidney cancer. The CDR3 spells CASSPRGVYTEAFF. The CDR3 DNA reads as TGTGCCAGCTCACCCCGTGGGGTGTACACTGAAGCTTTCTTT.